Below, 17 T cell receptor beta chains from the same sample are listed, as sequenced in a study of patients and donors after allogeneic stem cell transplantation. TCRdb re-derived calls from the RT-PCR reads in MiXCR, one entry per CDR3 protein. The sample yields about 230,000 distinct CDR3 sequences, roughly 14% seen once. The material sequenced was blood, either unsorted or a sorted T cell fraction (not recorded which). Receptors were obtained from a human donor who was either an allogeneic HSCT recipient or a stem cell or donor lymphocyte infusion donor (not recorded which). It is not recorded whose cells these are; they may come from a transplant donor.

This clonotype turned up a few times. V gene TRBV23-1 combines with J gene TRBJ1-1, with D possibly being TRBD1 (5 bases). TRBV23-1 is an open reading frame, and its role is uncertain. The length of the CDR3 is 15 residues. Trimming removed 4 bases from V and 3 bases from J, with 15 bases in between. CDR3 nucleotides: TGCGCCAGCAGTCCTTTAAGGGGACCTCACACTGAAGCTTTCTTT. Residues: CASSPLRGPHTEAFF.

The sample holds many counts of this clonotype. The chain joins TRBV7-9 to TRBJ2-2; 7 bases fit TRBD1. Germline V gene lookup returns CDR1 SEHNR and CDR2 FQNEAQ (reference sequence). Losses at the gene ends were 6 bases for V and 1 base for J; bases not matched to a gene: 5. CDR3 size: 15 residues. Here the CDR3 reads CASSRGGKNTGELFF. The CDR3 DNA is TGTGCCAGCAGTAGAGGGGGCAAGAACACCGGGGAGCTGTTTTTT.

This sequence joins TRBV5-1 and TRBJ2-7; 9 bases match TRBD1. Trimming removed 4 bases from V and 5 bases from J; junction bases left unmatched: 10. This CDR3 comprises 15 residues. CDR1 and CDR2 (germline): SGHRS, YFSETQ. This CDR3 reads CASSPGTGNFDEQYF. CDR3 nucleotides: TGCGCCAGCAGCCCCGGGACAGGGAATTTCGACGAGCAGTACTTC.

This chain uses TRBV12-3 or TRBV12-4 with TRBJ1-2, with D tentatively TRBD1 (5 bases). The CDR3 runs to 14 residues. V shed 1 base and J shed 4 bases, with 10 bases lying between them. The DNA of the CDR3 is TGTGCCAGCAGTTTAGATGCAGGGATCTATGGCTACACCTTC. It yields the protein CASSLDAGIYGYTF.

In its sample, this clonotype was seen a few times. The chain recombines TRBV5-1 with TRBJ1-1; 8 bases align to TRBD1. Germline V CDR1 and CDR2: SGHRS, YFSETQ. This CDR3 contains 17 residues. V lost 0 bases to trimming and J lost 0 bases; unmatched junction nucleotides: 7. CDR3 DNA: TGCGCCAGCAGCTTGGCAGGACAGGGAGGCCTGAACACTGAAGCTTTCTTT. It yields the protein CASSLAGQGGLNTEAFF. Full variable domain (missing parts from reference TRBV5-1 and TRBJ1-1): KAGVTQTPRYLIKTRGQQVTLSCSPISGHRSVSWYQQTPGQGLQFLFEYFSETQRNKGNFPGRFSGRQFSNSRSEMNVSTLELGDSALYLCASSLAGQGGLNTEAFFGQGTRLTVV.

This clonotype was counted only a few times. DNA for the CDR3: TGTGCCAGCAGACCAGGGGTGGGCTATGGCTACACCTTC. Its translation: CASRPGVGYGYTF. The gene calls are TRBV6-6 and TRBJ1-2; possible D gene TRBD1, 6 bases. The CDR3 contains 13 residues. Germline assignment: CDR1 MNHNY and CDR2 SVGAGI (reference sequence). V was clipped by 6 bases and J by 4 bases, with 12 bases between them.

V and J are TRBV12-3 or TRBV12-4 and TRBJ2-5; tentatively, D is TRBD2 (5 bases). This CDR3 has 14 residues. Trimming cost V 4 bases and J 5 bases, with 14 bases left between them. The CDR3 DNA reads TGTGCCAGCAGTTCGCTTGGTGAGGGTGAGACCCAGTACTTC. It is translated as CASSSLGEGETQYF.

In its sample, this clonotype was seen a few times. The rearrangement uses TRBV30 and TRBJ1-2, with TRBD1 as a possible D gene (6 bases). This CDR3 is 14 amino acids long. Germline lookup yields CDR1 GTSNPN and CDR2 SVGIG (reference sequence). With 4 bases removed from V and 4 bases from J, the gap between germline ends came to 16 bases. The CDR3 is CAWITRGRFYGYTF. Written as DNA, the CDR3 is TGTGCCTGGATAACCCGGGGGCGCTTCTATGGCTACACCTTC.

This clonotype was counted between two and nine times. This sequence joins TRBV20-1 and TRBJ2-7; D possibly corresponds to TRBD2 (5 bases). Per the germline V gene, CDR1 is DFQATT and CDR2 is SNEGSKA (reference sequence). Trimming took off 3 bases at V and 3 bases at J, with 18 bases between the two ends. The CDR3 contains 15 residues. The CDR3 region is CSARSEGRGIYEQYF. The CDR3 DNA follows: TGCAGTGCTAGGTCCGAAGGGAGAGGGATCTACGAGCAGTACTTC.

The rearrangement links TRBV9 to TRBJ2-7; no reliable D call. The length of the CDR3 is 14 residues. The germline V and J ends were trimmed by 5 bases and 5 bases, with 17 bases remaining between them. From germline, CDR1 is SGDLS and CDR2 YYNGEE. CDR3 amino acids: CASSAKVGLDEQYF. The CDR3 DNA reads as TGTGCCAGCAGTGCCAAGGTAGGGCTGGACGAGCAGTACTTC.

The rearrangement uses TRBV4-1 and TRBJ1-1; a possible D gene is TRBD1 (5 bases). This CDR3 contains 16 residues. CDR1 and CDR2 (germline): MGHRA, YSYEKL. V dropped 5 bases and J dropped 5 bases, with 21 bases sitting between them. CDR3: CASSFVGTTGRTEAFF. CDR3 nucleotide sequence: TGCGCCAGCAGCTTCGTGGGGACTACCGGACGGACTGAAGCTTTCTTT.

The chain combines TRBV20-1 with TRBJ2-1, with D possibly matching TRBD2 (6 bases). The CDR3 is 14 amino acids. V was trimmed by 6 bases and J by 3 bases, leaving 15 bases between them. CDR1 is DFQATT, CDR2 SNEGSKA, per germline (reference sequence). In DNA form, the CDR3 reads TGCAGTGCCCCTAGCGCATTACACTACAATGAGCAGTTCTTC. Amino acids: CSAPSALHYNEQFF.

V gene TRBV7-2 combines with J gene TRBJ2-5, with TRBD2 matching 9 bases. V shed 5 bases and J 4 bases; nucleotides not matched to a gene: 5. Germline V gene lookup returns CDR1 SGHTA and CDR2 FQGNSA. The CDR3 length is 14 residues. The DNA of the CDR3 is TGTGCCAGCAGCCACGGGACTAGCAGAGAGACCCAGTACTTC. Translating gives CASSHGTSRETQYF.

The table lists this clonotype with many counts. This chain links TRBV20-1 with TRBJ1-6; TRBD1 matches 9 bases. V gave up 0 bases and J gave up 0 bases; unmatched junction bases: 3. Germline V gives CDR1 DFQATT, CDR2 SNEGSKA (reference sequence). The CDR3 sequence is 17 residues long. The CDR3 region is CSARDPDRGSYNSPLHF. CDR3 in DNA: TGCAGTGCTAGAGACCCGGACAGGGGCTCCTATAATTCACCCCTCCACTTT.

The chain employs TRBV5-6 and TRBJ2-1; tentatively, D is TRBD1 (5 bases). Trimming left V 0 bases short and J 8 bases short, with 9 bases between. CDR3 length equals 13 residues. Per germline, CDR1 SGHDT and CDR2 YYEEEE. In nucleotides, the CDR3 is TGTGCCAGCAGCTTGGACAGGTTTGATGAGCAGTTCTTC. Protein: CASSLDRFDEQFF. Full variable domain (remainder filled in from reference TRBV5-6 and TRBJ2-1): DAGVTQSPTHLIKTRGQQVTLRCSPKSGHDTVSWYQQALGQGPQFIFQYYEEEERQRGNFPDRFSGHQFPNYSSELNVNALLLGDSALYLCASSLDRFDEQFFGPGTRLTVL.

This clonotype was counted many times. The J gene is TRBJ2-4, the V gene TRBV30; 7 bases fit TRBD2. Germline V gives CDR1 GTSNPN, CDR2 SVGIG (reference sequence). V trimming: 5 bases; J trimming: 8 bases; junction bases outside the gene matches: 9. This CDR3 contains 13 residues. The CDR3 loop is CAWQKRGRDIQYF. For the CDR3, the DNA is TGTGCCTGGCAAAAGCGGGGTAGAGACATTCAGTACTTC.

This clonotype showed up many times. V and J are TRBV7-9 and TRBJ2-7; D might be TRBD1 or TRBD2, each matching 5 bases. The CDR3 has 13 residues. Per the germline V gene, CDR1 is SEHNR and CDR2 is FQNEAQ (reference sequence). V was clipped by 1 base and J by 3 bases, with 7 bases between them. Written as DNA, the CDR3 is TGTGCCAGCAGCTTAGGGGACGGCTACGAGCAGTACTTC. This encodes CASSLGDGYEQYF.